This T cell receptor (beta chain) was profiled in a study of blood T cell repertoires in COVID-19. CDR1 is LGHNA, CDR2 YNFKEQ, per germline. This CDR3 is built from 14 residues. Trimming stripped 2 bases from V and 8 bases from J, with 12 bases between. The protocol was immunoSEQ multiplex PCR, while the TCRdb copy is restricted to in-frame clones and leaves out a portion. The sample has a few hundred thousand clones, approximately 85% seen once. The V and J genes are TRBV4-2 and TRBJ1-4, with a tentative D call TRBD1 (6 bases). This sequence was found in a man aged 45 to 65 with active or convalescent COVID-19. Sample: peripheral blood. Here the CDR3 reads CASSQQGYIEKLFF. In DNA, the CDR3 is TGTGCCAGCAGCCAACAGGGGTATATCGAAAAACTGTTTTTT.